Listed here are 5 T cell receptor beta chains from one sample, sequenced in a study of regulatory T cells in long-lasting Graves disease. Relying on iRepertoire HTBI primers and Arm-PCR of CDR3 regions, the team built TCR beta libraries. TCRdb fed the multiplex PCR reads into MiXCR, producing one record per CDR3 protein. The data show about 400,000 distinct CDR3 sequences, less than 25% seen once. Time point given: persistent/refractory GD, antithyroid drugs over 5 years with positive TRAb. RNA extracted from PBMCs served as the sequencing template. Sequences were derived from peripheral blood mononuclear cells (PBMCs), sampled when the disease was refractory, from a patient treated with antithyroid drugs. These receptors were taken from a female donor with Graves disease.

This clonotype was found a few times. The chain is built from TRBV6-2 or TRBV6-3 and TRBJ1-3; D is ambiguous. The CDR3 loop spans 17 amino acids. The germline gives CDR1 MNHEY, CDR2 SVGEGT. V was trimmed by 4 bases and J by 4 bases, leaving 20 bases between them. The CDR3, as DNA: TGTGCCAGCAGTTCCCCCTTAGGGCGCTCCGACGGAAACACCATATATTTT. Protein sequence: CASSSPLGRSDGNTIYF.

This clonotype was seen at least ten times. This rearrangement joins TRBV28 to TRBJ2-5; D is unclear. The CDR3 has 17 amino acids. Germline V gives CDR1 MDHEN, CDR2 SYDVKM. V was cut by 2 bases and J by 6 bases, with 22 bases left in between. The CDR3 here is CASSLGRSGGRLKTQYF. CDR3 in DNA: TGTGCCAGCAGTTTAGGTCGTTCAGGTGGAAGGTTGAAGACCCAGTACTTC. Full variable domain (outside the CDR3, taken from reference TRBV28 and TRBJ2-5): DVKVTQSSRYLVKRTGEKVFLECVQDMDHENMFWYRQDPGLGLRLIYFSYDVKMKEKGDIPEGYSVSREKKERFSLILESASTNQTSMYLCASSLGRSGGRLKTQYFGPGTRLLVL.

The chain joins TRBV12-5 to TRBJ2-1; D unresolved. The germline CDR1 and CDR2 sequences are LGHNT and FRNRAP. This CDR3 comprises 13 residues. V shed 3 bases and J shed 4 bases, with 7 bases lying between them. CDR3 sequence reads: CASGFGVYNEQFF. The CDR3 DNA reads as TGTGCTAGTGGTTTTGGGGTGTACAATGAGCAGTTCTTC.

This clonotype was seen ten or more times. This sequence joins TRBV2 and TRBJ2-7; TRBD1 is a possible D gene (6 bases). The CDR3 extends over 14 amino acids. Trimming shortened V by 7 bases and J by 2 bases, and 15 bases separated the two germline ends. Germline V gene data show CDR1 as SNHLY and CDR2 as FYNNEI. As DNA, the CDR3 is TGTGCCAGCACCTTGGTAGGGGGAACCTACGAGCAGTACTTC. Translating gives CASTLVGGTYEQYF.

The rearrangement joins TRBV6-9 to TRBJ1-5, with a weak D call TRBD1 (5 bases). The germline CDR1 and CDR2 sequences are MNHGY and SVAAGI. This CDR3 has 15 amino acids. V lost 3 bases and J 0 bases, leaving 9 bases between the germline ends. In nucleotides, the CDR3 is TGTGCCAGCAGTTACCCCGACAGTAGCAATCAGCCCCAGCATTTT. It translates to CASSYPDSSNQPQHF.